The entry below describes one T cell receptor (beta chain). The antigen is unknown. These data come from a study of beta chain features in type 1 diabetes. On the study more broadly: When patients were set against healthy donors, age, gender and cell yields were similar. All samples together contributed 107,917,701 sorted cells for examination.

CDR1 and CDR2 from the germline V gene are SQVTM and ANQGSEA. V lost 0 bases, J lost 2 bases, and 7 bases stayed unmatched. The CDR3 runs to 15 residues. Study-wide findings and caveats: Resolution of whether HLA type affects TCRB rearrangement was not achieved here. For Type 1 diabetes patients, all four CD4+ subsets carried TCRB CDR3s that were moderately but significantly shorter.

TCRB transcripts that were expressed got sequenced, as all of the isolated RNA had been reverse transcribed. Clones were read by immunoSEQ multiplex PCR, and TCRdb kept only the in-frame ones, dropping some. The sample has 600,000 to 750,000 clones, around 11% seen once. This rearrangement joins TRBV29-1 to TRBJ2-7; TRBD1 matches at 7 bases. Input material: naive CD4+ T cells from blood. This TCR derives from a man aged 30-40 years with type 1 diabetes. CDR3 coding DNA: TGCAGCGTTGAAGAGGATTGGACAGGTGCCTACGAGCAGTACTTC. It translates to CSVEEDWTGAYEQYF.